The present TCR beta chain was sequenced within a study of blood T cell repertoires in COVID-19. The wider study: Italy, Spain and the United States were the sources of the convalescent and acute COVID-19 samples. PBMCs, B-cell-depleted T cells, or T cells provided the cDNA or gDNA that made up the material.

Source study methods: Nucleated cell number was recorded as an estimate derived from reference gene primer amplification. Assay used: immunoSEQ multiplex PCR; TCRdb lists only in-frame clones, some missing. V, J and clone size derive from that table, while D and trimming were established from the DNA sequence. This table holds about 410,000 clones, about 89% found once. While infection was still active, Seattle patients were enrolled and then followed longitudinally. Trimming pared 5 bases from V and 2 bases from J, leaving 11 bases between. CDR1 and CDR2 (germline): SGHTA, FQGNSA. CDR3 length: 14 residues.

The chain is built from TRBV7-2 and TRBJ2-3; possible D gene TRBD2, 5 bases. This receptor was obtained from a woman in her thirties or forties with COVID-19, enrolled during active disease. Specimen: peripheral blood. The CDR3 sequence: CASSLRDYTDTQYF. In nucleotides, the CDR3 is TGTGCCAGCAGCCTCCGCGACTACACAGATACGCAGTATTTT.